Listed below are T cell receptor beta chains from one sample, sequenced in a study of blood T cell repertoires in COVID-19. The method was immunoSEQ multiplex PCR; TCRdb's version includes in-frame clones alone and lacks a portion of them. The sample comprises about 44,000 clones, roughly 80% of which are singletons, and under 45% rests with the top ten. Sequenced material: peripheral blood. The receptors come from a human donor in a cohort sampled during active COVID-19. Both conserved end residues are part of each CDR3. A D gene is named only where the DNA matches it firmly. Size is stated for part of the rows, as once, few or many counts, or as a class when the clone is expanded.

-,TRBJ1-2,-,TRBV18,TGTGCCAGCTCACCACAGGAGGGGGGGACCTATGGCTACACCTTC,CASSPQEGGTYGYTF
-,TRBJ1-6,-,TRBV7-6,TGTGCCAGCAGCTTAACAGGGTCCCCCAGAGAGACACCCCTCCACTTT,CASSLTGSPRETPLHF
-,TRBJ1-1,-,TRBV6-5,TGTGCCAGCAGTTCCATGAACACTGAAGCTTTCTTT,CASSSMNTEAFF
-,TRBJ2-7,TRBD1,TRBV6-5,TGTGCCAGCAGGTCCCCGGGACAGGGTCAATACGAGCAGTACTTC,CASRSPGQGQYEQYF
-,TRBJ1-2,TRBD1,TRBV7-2,TGTGCCAGCAGCTTAGCCGGGACAGGGTACGGCTACACCTTC,CASSLAGTGYGYTF
-,TRBJ1-2,-,TRBV3-1/TRBV3-2,TGTGCCAGCAGCCAATCCGGGGATGGCTACACCTTC,CASSQSGDGYTF
-,TRBJ1-1,-,TRBV7-3,TGTGCCAGCAGCTTAGTTCGGCACGGGGAAGCTTTCTTT,CASSLVRHGEAFF
-,TRBJ1-2,TRBD1,TRBV30,TGTGCCTCCGAGGGTAGGACAGGGACCGCATATGGCTACACCTTC,CASEGRTGTAYGYTF
medium-sized,TRBJ2-7,TRBD1,TRBV2,TGTGCCAGCCGTGTACAGGGGTCGTACGAGCAGTACTTC,CASRVQGSYEQYF
-,TRBJ1-2,-,TRBV2,TGTGCCAGCAGTGACCCAGGGCGGTATGGCTACACCTTC,CASSDPGRYGYTF
once,TRBJ2-1,TRBD1,TRBV4-1,TGCGCCAGCAGCCAAGATCGTGCCAGGGGGCTTAGGAATGAGCAGTTCTTC,CASSQDRARGLRNEQFF
-,TRBJ2-1,TRBD2,TRBV24-1,TGTGCCACCAGTGACCCCTCGGGGCGGGGGGCCAATGAGCAGTTCTTC,CATSDPSGRGANEQFF
-,TRBJ2-1,-,TRBV7-2,TGTGCCAGCAGCCCCCGTGGGGGCCGGTACAATGAGCAGTTCTTC,CASSPRGGRYNEQFF
-,TRBJ2-1,TRBD2,TRBV5-1,TGCGCCAGCAGCTCAGACCCGGGACTAGCGGGGGGCAATGAGCAGTTCTTC,CASSSDPGLAGGNEQFF
-,TRBJ2-3,-,TRBV19,TGTGCCAGTAGTATAGCAGGGTACCCCACAGATACGCAGTATTTT,CASSIAGYPTDTQYF
-,TRBJ2-7,TRBD1,TRBV4-3,TGCGCCAGCAGCCAAGAGGGCGGGACAGGGAGTGAGCAGTACTTC,CASSQEGGTGSEQYF
few,TRBJ2-3,-,TRBV6-5,TGTGCCAGCAGATCTCAGGTCACAGATACGCAGTATTTT,CASRSQVTDTQYF
-,TRBJ1-4,-,TRBV3-1/TRBV3-2,TGTGCCAGCAGCCAAGCCGGAGGGAGGAATGAAAAACTGTTTTTT,CASSQAGGRNEKLFF
-,TRBJ1-5,-,TRBV21-1,TGTGCCAGCAGCACCTCGACAGGGGAGGGCAATCAGCCCCAGCATTTT,CASSTSTGEGNQPQHF
few,TRBJ1-1,-,TRBV6-5,TGTGCCAGCAGCCCAGGCCTACTTGAAGCTTTCTTT,CASSPGLLEAFF
-,TRBJ1-5,-,TRBV6-5,TGTGCCAGCAGTCCCCGGGACAATCAGCCCCAGCATTTT,CASSPRDNQPQHF
-,TRBJ1-5,TRBD1,TRBV4-1,TGCGCCAGCAGCCAAGATCGGGGACAGGGGAGTCAGCCCCAGCATTTT,CASSQDRGQGSQPQHF
-,TRBJ2-3,TRBD2,TRBV19,TGTGCCAGTAGAAATCGGGCGGGGGGGAGAACAGATACGCAGTATTTT,CASRNRAGGRTDTQYF
once,TRBJ1-1,-,TRBV18,TGTGCCAGCTCACCACGGCCCGGGGTGAACACTGAAGCTTTCTTT,CASSPRPGVNTEAFF
-,TRBJ2-5,TRBD1,TRBV24-1,TGTGCCACCAGCCACCGGGACAGGGGAGAGACCCAGTACTTC,CATSHRDRGETQYF
-,TRBJ1-5,-,TRBV20-1,TGCAGTGCTAGTTCACAGGTCAATCAGCCCCAGCATTTT,CSASSQVNQPQHF
-,TRBJ2-3,TRBD2,TRBV7-3,TGTGCCAGCAGCTTAAGGGGACTAGCGGGGGGGCCAGATACGCAGTATTTT,CASSLRGLAGGPDTQYF
-,TRBJ2-5,TRBD2,TRBV5-4,TGTGCCAGCAGCTCGGGACTAGCGGAGACCCAGTACTTC,CASSSGLAETQYF
-,TRBJ2-1,TRBD2,TRBV7-2,TGTGCCAGCAGCTTAGACCGACCGGGGGGCTACAATGAGCAGTTCTTC,CASSLDRPGGYNEQFF
-,TRBJ2-7,TRBD1,TRBV7-2,TGTGCCAGCAGCCCCTGGGACAGGGTGGGCGAGCAGTACTTC,CASSPWDRVGEQYF
-,TRBJ1-1,-,TRBV30,TGTGCCTGGAGCCGGGGGGTGGAGCGTCAAGCTTTCTTT,CAWSRGVERQAFF
-,TRBJ1-4,-,TRBV7-2,TGTGCCAGCAGCTTAGAATTTGGAAGGACAGATGAAAAACTGTTTTTT,CASSLEFGRTDEKLFF
-,TRBJ2-1,-,TRBV2,TGTGCCGGCGAGGGGGTGAATGAGCAGTTCTTC,CAGEGVNEQFF
-,TRBJ1-1,TRBD1,TRBV5-4,TGTGCCAGCAGCTGGGGGACAGAGAACACTGAAGCTTTCTTT,CASSWGTENTEAFF
-,TRBJ2-5,-,TRBV20-1,TGCAGTGCTAGTAATAGTCCAGGGCGAGAGACCCAGTACTTC,CSASNSPGRETQYF
-,TRBJ2-2,TRBD2,TRBV6-5,TGTGCCAGCAGGAGCGGGACCAGAACCGGGGAGCTGTTTTTT,CASRSGTRTGELFF
-,TRBJ2-2,TRBD2,TRBV9,TGTGCCAGCAGCGCCCTAGCGGGGGGGCCGGGCACCGGGGAGCTGTTTTTT,CASSALAGGPGTGELFF
-,TRBJ1-5,TRBD1,TRBV6-1,TGTGCCAGCAGTGAAGTCAGGGGGCTAATCAATCAGCCCCAGCATTTT,CASSEVRGLINQPQHF
-,TRBJ1-1,-,TRBV29-1,TGCAGCGTTGAAGGACTAGTTTCGAACACTGAAGCTTTCTTT,CSVEGLVSNTEAFF
few,TRBJ1-6,-,TRBV28,TGTGCCAGCAGCTTCGACAGCTATAATTCACCCCTCCACTTT,CASSFDSYNSPLHF
-,TRBJ2-3,-,TRBV4-3,TGCGCCAGCAGCCAGCAGGGTCCACCTAGCACAGATACGCAGTATTTT,CASSQQGPPSTDTQYF
many,TRBJ1-6,TRBD1,TRBV19,TGTGCCAGTAGTATCGGGCCGGGACAGAGAAAGAGCTCCTATAATTCACCCCTCCACTTT,CASSIGPGQRKSSYNSPLHF
-,TRBJ1-5,-,TRBV27,TGTGCCAGCAGTCCTCAAGTGGGGCGCAATCAGCCCCAGCATTTT,CASSPQVGRNQPQHF
once,TRBJ1-1,-,TRBV5-1,TGCGCCAGCAGCCGAATGGGGTCCCCGGAGGCTGAAGCTTTCTTT,CASSRMGSPEAEAFF
-,TRBJ1-1,-,TRBV28,TGTGCCAGCAGCATACCGGGGGGGAACACTGAAGCTTTCTTT,CASSIPGGNTEAFF
-,TRBJ1-2,-,TRBV23-1,TGCGCCAGCAGTCAACCCTCAGGCGCTGGCTATGGCTACACCTTC,CASSQPSGAGYGYTF
-,TRBJ1-3,-,TRBV3-1/TRBV3-2,TGTGCCAGCACCCTAAATGGAAACACCATATATTTT,CASTLNGNTIYF
-,TRBJ2-5,TRBD2,TRBV12-5,TGTGCTAGTGGTTGGACCAGGACTAGCGGGGGTCTCTTTCAAGAGACCCAGTACTTC,CASGWTRTSGGLFQETQYF
once,TRBJ2-1,-,TRBV7-9,TGTGCCAGCAGCCCCCCGACAGGACAGTTCTTC,CASSPPTGQFF
-,TRBJ1-5,TRBD1,TRBV5-4,TGTGCCAGCAGCTTTAAGACAGGGCTAATTCCAAGTCAGCCCCAGCATTTT,CASSFKTGLIPSQPQHF
-,TRBJ2-5,-,TRBV7-2,TGTGCCAGCAGCCCCCAACAGGGTAACGGGGAGACCCAGTACTTC,CASSPQQGNGETQYF
-,TRBJ2-5,-,TRBV30,TGTGCCTGGAGTATTTCCGGTGAGACCCAGTACTTC,CAWSISGETQYF
-,TRBJ2-3,TRBD1,TRBV2,TGTGCCAGCAGCGGACAGGGGGTTCAGGGTACGCAGTATTTT,CASSGQGVQGTQYF